Shown below are 18 T cell receptor beta chains from a single sample sequenced in a study of cytomegalovirus exposure and HLA in healthy donors. Primers for the PCR totalled 60 Vbeta and 13 Jbeta. This table comes from immunoSEQ multiplex PCR, and its TCRdb copy is limited to in-frame clones, with some not included. The sample lists more than 80,000 clones, around 74% occurring once. The sample was PBMCs. These receptors all stem from a female donor in good health and CMV-seropositive.

The chain uses TRBV5-1 and TRBJ2-2; D is perhaps TRBD1 (6 bases). V was trimmed by 4 bases and J by 4 bases, leaving 11 bases between them. CDR1 and CDR2 (germline): SGHRS, YFSETQ. The CDR3 spans 14 residues. CDR3 loop: CASSPRQATGELFF. Written as DNA, the CDR3 is TGCGCCAGCAGCCCCAGACAGGCCACCGGGGAGCTGTTTTTT. Complete variable domain (other parts from reference TRBV5-1 and TRBJ2-2): KAGVTQTPRYLIKTRGQQVTLSCSPISGHRSVSWYQQTPGQGLQFLFEYFSETQRNKGNFPGRFSGRQFSNSRSEMNVSTLELGDSALYLCASSPRQATGELFFGEGSRLTVL.

V gene TRBV19 combines with J gene TRBJ1-1, with no clear D. Per germline, CDR1 LNHDA and CDR2 SQIVND (reference sequence). The CDR3 is 13 residues long. Deletions cut 3 bases from V and 6 bases from J, with 11 bases between. The DNA of the CDR3 is TGTGCCAGTAGTATCGCACAGATCGCTGAAGCTTTCTTT. Protein sequence: CASSIAQIAEAFF.

This clone was picked up one time. This rearrangement joins TRBV5-1 to TRBJ1-1, with D unclear. CDR1 and CDR2 (germline): SGHRS, YFSETQ. Trimming removed 0 bases at V and 0 bases at J, with 6 bases between. The CDR3 covers 14 residues. The CDR3 DNA reads TGCGCCAGCAGCTTGGCCCCGGTGAACACTGAAGCTTTCTTT. Translating it yields CASSLAPVNTEAFF.

This chain links TRBV7-2 with TRBJ2-3, with 7 positions matching TRBD2. Trimming took 5 bases from V and 2 from J; bases not matched to a gene: 10. The germline gives CDR1 SGHTA, CDR2 FQGNSA. The CDR3 length is 16 residues. The CDR3 protein is CASSHNLGLDTDTQYF. The CDR3 DNA follows: TGTGCCAGCAGCCATAACCTTGGACTAGACACAGATACGCAGTATTTT.

The chain combines TRBV27 with TRBJ1-2; 10 nucleotides match TRBD1. The CDR3 runs 13 residues. V lost 4 bases to trimming and J lost 8 bases; unmatched junction nucleotides: 4. CDR1 is MNHEY, CDR2 SMNVEV, per germline (reference sequence). The CDR3 sequence is CASSSSGQGGYTF. The DNA for the CDR3 is TGTGCCAGCAGTTCCTCGGGACAGGGGGGCTACACCTTC.

The chain has TRBV6-6 and TRBJ1-1; D is perhaps TRBD1 (5 bases). Trimming shortened V by 7 bases and J by 2 bases, and 11 bases separated the two germline ends. The germline V gene encodes CDR1 MNHNY and CDR2 SVGAGI (reference sequence). This CDR3 spans 13 amino acids. The CDR3 bases are TGTGCCAGCATCCTGGGGGGTAACACTGAAGCTTTCTTT. This translates into CASILGGNTEAFF.

The chain is built from TRBV5-4 and TRBJ2-5; the D gene is possibly TRBD1 (6 bases). The CDR3 spans 15 residues. Germline CDR1 reads SGHNT; CDR2 reads YYREEE (reference sequence). The ends were cut back, 1 base at V and 2 bases at J, with 12 bases in the middle. CDR3 loop: CASSLRRTEQETQYF. The CDR3 DNA is TGTGCCAGCAGCTTGAGGCGGACAGAGCAAGAGACCCAGTACTTC.

This chain's CDR3 is CASSVSGGEKLFF. DNA of the CDR3: TGTGCCAGCAGCGTGTCGGGGGGGGAAAAACTGTTTTTT. The rearrangement uses TRBV9 and TRBJ1-4, with D possibly matching TRBD1 (5 bases). The germline V gene encodes CDR1 SGDLS and CDR2 YYNGEE. Trimming took 2 bases from V and 8 from J, leaving 10 bases between them. The CDR3 has 13 amino acids.

This chain connects TRBV18 to TRBJ1-1; D ambiguous. Trimming took off 0 bases at V and 3 bases at J, with 8 bases between the two ends. CDR1 is KGHSH and CDR2 is LQKENI in the germline V gene. The CDR3 is 14 amino acids. CDR3 region: CASSPPPSYTEAFF. The CDR3 DNA reads as TGTGCCAGCTCACCACCGCCCAGTTACACTGAAGCTTTCTTT. Full variable domain (missing parts from reference TRBV18 and TRBJ1-1): NAGVMQNPRHLVRRRGQEARLRCSPMKGHSHVYWYRQLPEEGLKFMVYLQKENIIDESGMPKERFSAEFPKEGPSILRIQQVVRGDSAAYFCASSPPPSYTEAFFGQGTRLTVV.

This clone was found many times. This chain connects TRBV11-2 to TRBJ2-7; D is ambiguous. The CDR3 is 15 amino acids. Per the germline V gene, CDR1 is SGHAT and CDR2 is FQNNGV. Trimming removed 1 base at V and 2 bases at J, with 12 bases between. DNA of the CDR3: TGTGCCAGCAGCTTAGGAGACTTCCCTACCTACGAGCAGTACTTC. The encoded protein is CASSLGDFPTYEQYF.

The rearrangement links TRBV30 to TRBJ2-2; TRBD2 aligns across 10 bases. Germline CDR1 GTSNPN, CDR2 SVGIG (reference sequence). Losses at the gene ends were 2 bases for V and 1 base for J; bases not matched to a gene: 4. This CDR3 region has 16 residues. The CDR3 loop is CAWSRPSGGNTGELFF. The CDR3 coding sequence is TGTGCCTGGAGTCGTCCTAGCGGGGGGAACACCGGGGAGCTGTTTTTT.

The sample holds one count of this clone. The V call is TRBV18, the J call TRBJ1-3; the D gene is possibly TRBD1 (5 bases). Germline V gene data show CDR1 as KGHSH and CDR2 as LQKENI. Trimming left V 5 bases short and J 0 bases short, with 11 bases between. This CDR3 is built from 15 residues. The CDR3 nucleotides are TGTGCCAGCTCAAGGGCAGGGCTCTCTGGAAACACCATATATTTT. Protein sequence: CASSRAGLSGNTIYF. The entire variable domain, with the rest obtained from reference TRBV18 and TRBJ1-3, is as follows: NAGVMQNPRHLVRRRGQEARLRCSPMKGHSHVYWYRQLPEEGLKFMVYLQKENIIDESGMPKERFSAEFPKEGPSILRIQQVVRGDSAAYFCASSRAGLSGNTIYFGEGSWLTVV.

This CDR3 reads CASSLAGGAGGWAFF. The CDR3 nucleotides read TGTGCCAGCAGCTTAGCGGGGGGGGCAGGGGGCTGGGCTTTCTTT. The chain is built from TRBV7-2 and TRBJ1-1, with TRBD1 identical over 8 bases. Per germline, CDR1 SGHTA and CDR2 FQGNSA. V was clipped by 0 bases and J by 11 bases; unmatched bases: 11. The CDR3 runs to 15 residues.

This clone has just one count. J is TRBJ2-7 and V is TRBV27, with TRBD1 as a possible D gene (6 bases). V was shortened by 3 bases and J by 5 bases, with 14 bases between the two germline ends. Germline V lookup: CDR1 MNHEY, CDR2 SMNVEV (reference sequence). The CDR3 loop spans 14 amino acids. CDR3 loop: CASSLSGVLNEQYF. The CDR3 DNA sequence: TGTGCCAGCAGTTTGTCAGGGGTGTTGAACGAGCAGTACTTC.

This clone has just a few counts. V is TRBV4-1 and J is TRBJ2-3; tentative D call: TRBD2 (6 bases). The CDR3 loop spans 16 amino acids. V lost 1 base to trimming and J lost 10 bases, with 21 bases between them. In germline, CDR1 is MGHRA, CDR2 YSYEKL. In DNA form, the CDR3 reads TGCGCCAGCAGCCAAGCCAGGACTACCTTGAGCGATCCGCAGTATTTT. Translated: CASSQARTTLSDPQYF.

The rearrangement uses TRBV9 and TRBJ2-7, with 13 positions matching TRBD2. CDR1 and CDR2 from the germline V gene are SGDLS and YYNGEE. V trimming: 4 bases; J trimming: 5 bases; junction bases outside the gene matches: 3. The CDR3 covers 14 residues. This chain's CDR3 is CASSLGTSGNEQYF. CDR3 in DNA: TGTGCCAGCAGCCTCGGGACTAGCGGGAACGAGCAGTACTTC.

The J gene is TRBJ2-1, the V gene TRBV28; maybe TRBD2 (7 bases). CDR3 size: 15 residues. V lost 7 bases and J 6 bases, leaving 19 bases between the germline ends. Germline-derived CDR1 and CDR2 are MDHEN and SYDVKM. As DNA, the CDR3 is TGTGCCAGCATAGGGGGGGCCCTCGGGCTCAATGAGCAGTTCTTC. It yields the protein CASIGGALGLNEQFF.

This chain joins TRBV7-9 and TRBJ1-1, with 7 nucleotides matching TRBD1. The ends lost 2 bases at V and 11 bases at J; junction bases unmatched: 8. The germline CDR1 and CDR2 sequences are SEHNR and FQNEAQ (reference sequence). CDR3 length equals 13 residues. Here the CDR3 DNA reads TGTGCCAGCAGCTTATCAGTAGGGGGCTTTGCTTTCTTT. Translating gives CASSLSVGGFAFF. Based on the CDR3 plus reference TRBV7-9 and TRBJ1-1, the full variable domain is DTGVSQNPRHKITKRGQNVTFRCDPISEHNRLYWYRQTLGQGPEFLTYFQNEAQLEKSRLLSDRFSAERPKGSFSTLEIQRTEQGDSAMYLCASSLSVGGFAFFGQGTRLTVV.